The 12 T cell receptor beta chains below all came from one sample that was sequenced in a study of blood T cell repertoires in COVID-19. Some clones are missing from TCRdb's copy, which holds only in-frame ones; the method was immunoSEQ multiplex PCR. Of 150,000 or so clones listed, around 73% are singletons. The sample taken for sequencing was peripheral blood. Every receptor here comes from a woman between 45 and 65 years old with active or convalescent COVID-19.

In its sample, this clone was seen once. V usage is TRBV7-6 and J usage is TRBJ2-5; TRBD2 matches 8 bases. V was clipped by 5 bases and J by 4 bases; unmatched bases: 12. The CDR3 length is 16 residues. The germline V gene encodes CDR1 SGHVS and CDR2 FNYEAQ. The CDR3 bases are TGTGCCAGCAGCACTTCCCCGGGACTAGGAGGAGAGACCCAGTACTTC. This encodes CASSTSPGLGGETQYF.

The count of this clone is one. The junction differs from germline at one of its ends, possibly a read error. This sequence joins TRBV29-1 and TRBJ2-3; 9 positions match TRBD1. Germline assignment: CDR1 SQVTM and CDR2 ANQGSEA. The CDR3 spans 15 residues. The CDR3 DNA reads as TGCAGCGTTGAGGCGGGACAGGGATCCACAAATACGCAGTATTTT. Translated, it gives CSVEAGQGSTNTQYF.

This chain links TRBV6-4 with TRBJ1-1; D ambiguous. The CDR3 consists of 13 residues. Trimming left V 3 bases short and J 2 bases short, with 7 bases between. Germline V gene sequence: CDR1 MRHNA, CDR2 SNTAGT. CDR3 in DNA: TGTGCCAGCAGTGAAATCCCTAACACTGAAGCTTTCTTT. As protein: CASSEIPNTEAFF.

There are a few counts of this clone. V usage is TRBV19 and J usage is TRBJ2-1, with D possibly being TRBD2 (6 bases). V was clipped by 4 bases and J by 1 base, with 14 bases between them. Germline CDR1 LNHDA, CDR2 SQIVND (reference sequence). The CDR3 extends over 16 amino acids. The CDR3: CASSNPAGTSYNEQFF. The DNA for the CDR3 is TGTGCCAGTAGTAACCCAGCTGGGACTTCCTACAATGAGCAGTTCTTC.

The rearrangement joins TRBV27 to TRBJ1-1; 7 bases map to TRBD1. The germline V gene has CDR1 MNHEY and CDR2 SMNVEV (reference sequence). The CDR3 is made up of 17 amino acids. V lost 6 bases to trimming and J lost 2 bases; unmatched junction nucleotides: 15. Written as DNA, the CDR3 is TGTGCCAGCAGCCCCTTCCTGACCGGGACAGTTAACACTGAAGCTTTCTTT. Translated: CASSPFLTGTVNTEAFF.

This clone has only one observation. This chain connects TRBV5-4 to TRBJ1-2; D not resolved. The germline V gene has CDR1 SGHNT and CDR2 YYREEE (reference sequence). Trimming removed 1 base at V and 1 base at J, with 17 bases between. The CDR3 has 17 amino acids. The CDR3 coding sequence is TGTGCCAGCAGCTTGAAGTATATAGACAAATATAACTATGGCTACACCTTC. This sequence encodes CASSLKYIDKYNYGYTF.

At least ten counts were recorded for this clone. This chain joins TRBV7-9 and TRBJ1-1, with D tentatively TRBD1 (5 bases). Trimming took off 6 bases at V and 1 base at J, with 9 bases between the two ends. The germline V gene encodes CDR1 SEHNR and CDR2 FQNEAQ (reference sequence). CDR3 length: 13 amino acids. The CDR3, as DNA: TGTGCCAGCAGTCCGCAGGGGAACACTGAAGCTTTCTTT. It translates to CASSPQGNTEAFF.

Only a few counts were recorded for this clone. The rearrangement uses TRBV7-9 and TRBJ2-2, with D possibly TRBD2 on 5 matching bases. Per germline, CDR1 SEHNR and CDR2 FQNEAQ (reference sequence). V dropped 5 bases and J dropped 2 bases, with 12 bases sitting between them. The length of the CDR3 is 15 residues. In nucleotides, the CDR3 is TGTGCCAGCAGCCGGGGTAGCCTCAACACCGGGGAGCTGTTTTTT. This encodes CASSRGSLNTGELFF.

This sequence joins TRBV2 and TRBJ2-1; D is ambiguous. Germline values: CDR1 SNHLY, CDR2 FYNNEI. V was pared by 2 bases and J by 0 bases, with 8 bases between. The CDR3 has 15 residues. The DNA for the CDR3 is TGTGCCAGCAGTGAAAAAGGAGTCTCCTACAATGAGCAGTTCTTC. It codes for CASSEKGVSYNEQFF.

A few counts support this clone. This rearrangement joins TRBV30 to TRBJ2-7, with D tentatively TRBD1 (6 bases). The CDR3 spans 15 residues. Germline values: CDR1 GTSNPN, CDR2 SVGIG (reference sequence). Trimming took 1 base from V and 0 from J, leaving 13 bases between them. This CDR3 reads CAWSGRTASSYEQYF. The DNA for the CDR3 is TGTGCCTGGAGTGGCAGGACAGCCAGCTCCTACGAGCAGTACTTC.

This chain joins TRBV18 and TRBJ2-7, with 7 bases aligning to TRBD1. The CDR3 is 15 residues long. Germline V gene data show CDR1 as KGHSH and CDR2 as LQKENI. V lost 6 bases and J lost 3; bases outside the gene matches: 11. The CDR3 sequence: CASSAVDRSFYEQYF. CDR3 coding DNA: TGTGCCAGCTCGGCAGTGGACAGGTCGTTCTACGAGCAGTACTTC.

The chain recombines TRBV15 with TRBJ1-1, with a possible D match to TRBD1 (5 bases). Trimming removed 0 bases from V and 4 bases from J, with 15 bases in between. The CDR3 spans 16 residues. Per the germline V gene, CDR1 is LNHNV and CDR2 is YYDKDF (reference sequence). Here the CDR3 reads CATSRDGGVRGTEAFF. DNA for the CDR3: TGTGCCACCAGCAGAGATGGGGGGGTCCGGGGCACTGAAGCTTTCTTT.